The source of this T cell receptor beta chain is a study of PD-1 blockade in classical Hodgkin lymphoma. Points from the study as a whole: According to reports, newly diagnosed patients had lower baseline TCR diversity than healthy donors, and relapsed/refractory patients had lower baseline TCR diversity still.

Using immunoSEQ multiplex PCR, the repertoire was profiled, and TCRdb retains in-frame clones only, with some absent. The repertoire holds 84,000 or so clones, with 85% to 95% as singletons. Concerning this clone itself: Its antigen remains unknown.

From germline, CDR1 is SGDLS and CDR2 YYNGEE. The CDR3 is made up of 14 amino acids. The ends were cut back, 4 bases at V and 0 bases at J, with 11 bases in the middle. After autologous stem cell transplantation all patients relapsed, and prior brentuximab vedotin exposure differed between cohorts. The TCR was taken from a human donor with classical Hodgkin lymphoma. The rearrangement uses TRBV9 and TRBJ2-7; D might be TRBD1 or TRBD2, each matching 5 bases. The sample in question was peripheral blood mononuclear cells (PBMCs), obtained before the second cycle of nivolumab. This CDR3 is CASSPGRTSYEQYF. The CDR3 DNA reads as TGTGCCAGCAGCCCGGGACGGACCTCCTACGAGCAGTACTTC. The full variable domain, in which reference TRBV9 and TRBJ2-7 provide the parts outside the CDR3, is DSGVTQTPKHLITATGQRVTLRCSPRSGDLSVYWYQQSLDQGLQFLIQYYNGEERAKGNILERFSAQQFPDLHSELNLSSLELGDSALYFCASSPGRTSYEQYFGPGTRLTVT.